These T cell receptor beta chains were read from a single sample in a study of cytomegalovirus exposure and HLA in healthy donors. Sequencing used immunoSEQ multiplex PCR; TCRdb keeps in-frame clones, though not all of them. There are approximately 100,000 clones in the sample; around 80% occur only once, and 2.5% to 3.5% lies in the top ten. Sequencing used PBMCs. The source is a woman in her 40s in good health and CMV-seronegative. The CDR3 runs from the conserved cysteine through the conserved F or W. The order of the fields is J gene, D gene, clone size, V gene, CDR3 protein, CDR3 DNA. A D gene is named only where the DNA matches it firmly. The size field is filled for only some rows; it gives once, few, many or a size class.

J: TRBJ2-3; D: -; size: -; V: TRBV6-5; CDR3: CASSTRDNTDTQYF; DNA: TGTGCCAGCAGTACCCGGGACAACACAGATACGCAGTATTTT
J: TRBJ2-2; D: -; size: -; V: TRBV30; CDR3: CAWSVGRGTGELFF; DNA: TGTGCCTGGAGTGTAGGTCGAGGGACCGGGGAGCTGTTTTTT
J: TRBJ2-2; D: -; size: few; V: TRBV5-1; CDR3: CASSLGRNTGELFF; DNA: TGCGCCAGCAGTTTGGGCAGAAACACCGGGGAGCTGTTTTTT
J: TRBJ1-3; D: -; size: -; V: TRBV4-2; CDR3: CASSLHVSSGNTIYF; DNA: TGTGCCAGCAGCCTTCACGTTAGCTCTGGAAACACCATATATTTT
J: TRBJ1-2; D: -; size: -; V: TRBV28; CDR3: CASTGAQGDGYTF; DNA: TGTGCCAGCACCGGGGCACAGGGCGATGGCTACACCTTC
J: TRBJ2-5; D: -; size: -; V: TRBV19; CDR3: CASSIAPEQETQYF; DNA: TGTGCCAGTAGTATAGCTCCGGAGCAAGAGACCCAGTACTTC
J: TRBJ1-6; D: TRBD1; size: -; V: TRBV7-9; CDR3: CASSSWDRGPASPLHF; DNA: TGTGCCAGCAGCTCATGGGACAGAGGGCCAGCTTCACCCCTCCACTTT
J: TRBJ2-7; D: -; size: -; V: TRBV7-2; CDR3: CASSLGAAIKGEQYF; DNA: TGTGCCAGCAGCCTGGGGGCGGCTATAAAGGGCGAGCAGTACTTC
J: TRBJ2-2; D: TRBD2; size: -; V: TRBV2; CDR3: CASSTRLAGNTGELFF; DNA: TGTGCCAGCAGTACCCGACTAGCGGGGAACACCGGGGAGCTGTTTTTT
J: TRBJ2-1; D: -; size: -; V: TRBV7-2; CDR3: CASSLGLSPNEQFF; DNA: TGTGCCAGCAGCTTAGGGCTTTCCCCCAATGAGCAGTTCTTC
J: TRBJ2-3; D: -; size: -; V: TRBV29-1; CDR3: CSVVPSSDTQYF; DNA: TGCAGCGTTGTACCGAGTTCAGATACGCAGTATTTT
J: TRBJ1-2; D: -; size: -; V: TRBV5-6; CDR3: CASSFGQAVLDGYTF; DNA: TGTGCCAGCAGCTTCGGCCAAGCGGTATTAGATGGCTACACCTTC
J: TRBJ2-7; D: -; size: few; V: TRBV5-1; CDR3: CASSPPSYEQYF; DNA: TGCGCCAGCAGCCCTCCCTCCTACGAGCAGTACTTC
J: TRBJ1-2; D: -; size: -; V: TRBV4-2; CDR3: CASSQEGARGYTF; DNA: TGTGCCAGCAGCCAAGAGGGGGCTCGAGGCTACACCTTC
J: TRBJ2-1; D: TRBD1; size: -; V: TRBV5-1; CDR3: CASTLSGDRGRNEQFF; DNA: TGCGCCAGCACCCTTTCCGGGGACAGGGGAAGGAATGAGCAGTTCTTC
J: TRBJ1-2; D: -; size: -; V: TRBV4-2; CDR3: CASSQETGLAINYGYTF; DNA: TGTGCCAGCAGCCAAGAAACAGGGCTCGCAATTAACTATGGCTACACCTTC
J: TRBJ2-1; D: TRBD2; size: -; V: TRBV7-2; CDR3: CASSLRAGESWEQFF; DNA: TGTGCCAGCAGCTTAAGAGCGGGAGAGTCCTGGGAGCAGTTCTTC
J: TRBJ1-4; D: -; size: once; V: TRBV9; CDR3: CASSVGAYNEKLFF; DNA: TGTGCCAGCAGCGTAGGGGCGTATAATGAAAAACTGTTTTTT
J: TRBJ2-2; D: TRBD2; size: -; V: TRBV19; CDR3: CASSRGLAGNTGELFF; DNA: TGTGCCAGTAGTAGAGGACTAGCGGGAAATACCGGGGAGCTGTTTTTT
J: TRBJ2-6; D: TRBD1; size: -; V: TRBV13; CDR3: CASSLGQGAYGANVLTF; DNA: TGTGCCAGCAGCTTAGGGCAGGGGGCATATGGGGCCAACGTCCTGACTTTC
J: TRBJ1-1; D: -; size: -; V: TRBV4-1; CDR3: CASSLILQVYRNTEAFF; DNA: TGCGCCAGCAGCCTTATCCTTCAGGTCTACAGGAACACTGAAGCTTTCTTT
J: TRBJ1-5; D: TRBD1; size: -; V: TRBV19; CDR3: CASSTQGYSNQPQHF; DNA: TGTGCCAGTAGTACACAGGGGTATAGCAATCAGCCCCAGCATTTT
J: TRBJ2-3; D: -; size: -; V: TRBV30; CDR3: CAWSVLGGAGDTQYF; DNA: TGTGCCTGGAGTGTATTAGGGGGGGCAGGGGATACGCAGTATTTT
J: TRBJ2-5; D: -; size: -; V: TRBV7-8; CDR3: CASSLSTVQETQYF; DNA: TGTGCCAGCAGCTTAAGTACAGTCCAAGAGACCCAGTACTTC
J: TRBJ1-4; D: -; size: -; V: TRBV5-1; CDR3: CASSLRGLGEKLFF; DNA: TGCGCCAGCAGCTTAAGAGGGTTAGGGGAAAAACTGTTTTTT
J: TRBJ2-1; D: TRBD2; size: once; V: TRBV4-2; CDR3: CASSHDTGTSGERSSYNEQFF; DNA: TGTGCCAGCAGCCACGATACCGGGACTAGCGGTGAAAGGAGCTCCTACAATGAGCAGTTCTTC
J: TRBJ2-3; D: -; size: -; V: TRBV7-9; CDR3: CSSTGRRWGTDTQYF; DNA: TGTTCCAGCACCGGCAGGCGATGGGGCACAGATACGCAGTATTTT
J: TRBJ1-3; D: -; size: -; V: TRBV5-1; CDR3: CASMMEAGNTIYF; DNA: TGCGCCAGCATGATGGAGGCTGGAAACACCATATATTTT
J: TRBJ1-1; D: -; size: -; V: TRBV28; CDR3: CASEEIRAEAFF; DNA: TGTGCCAGCGAGGAGATCCGTGCTGAAGCTTTCTTT
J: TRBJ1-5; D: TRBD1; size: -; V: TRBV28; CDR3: CASTRGLGPQHF; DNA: TGTGCCAGCACGAGGGGGCTCGGGCCCCAGCATTTT
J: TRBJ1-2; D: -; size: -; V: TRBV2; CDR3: CASSVLAAYGYTF; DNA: TGTGCCAGCAGTGTTTTAGCGGCCTATGGCTACACCTTC
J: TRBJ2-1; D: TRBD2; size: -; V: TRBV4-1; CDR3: CASSQGREWVNEQFF; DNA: TGCGCCAGCAGCCAGGGGCGGGAGTGGGTCAATGAGCAGTTCTTC
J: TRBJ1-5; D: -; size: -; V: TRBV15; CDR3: CATSSHGGGSNQPQHF; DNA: TGTGCCACCAGCAGCCACGGCGGGGGCAGCAATCAGCCCCAGCATTTT
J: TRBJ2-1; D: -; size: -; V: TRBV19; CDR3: CASTRGGLPGGEQFF; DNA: TGTGCCAGTACCAGAGGCGGGCTACCCGGCGGGGAGCAGTTCTTC
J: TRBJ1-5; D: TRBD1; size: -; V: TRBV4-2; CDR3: CASSQDPGGTDDQPQHF; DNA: TGTGCCAGCAGCCAAGATCCGGGCGGGACAGACGATCAGCCCCAGCATTTT